This TCR beta chain was profiled in a study of shared clonotypes between healthy human individuals. The germline CDR1 and CDR2 sequences are SGHNT and YYREEE (reference sequence). There are 18 residues in the CDR3. The V end was cut by 0 bases, the J end by 6 bases, with 25 bases between. Sequencing was performed with immunoSEQ multiplex PCR; in TCRdb, only in-frame clones are kept and a portion is missing. Altogether 2,500,000 or so clones are present, 90% to 95% being singletons, with the ten largest covering 0.36%. Sample: naive CD4+ T cells from PBMCs. Subset specified: CD45RA+ positively selected. The receptor's source is a man between 18 and 29 years old in good health. Some clones in this sample may be carry-over from other donors' samples. The J gene is TRBJ2-7, the V gene TRBV5-4; D possibly uses TRBD1 or TRBD2 (5 bases each). The CDR3 nucleotides read TGTGCCAGCAGCTTGGGGGCGTTTGGGACCTTCCGCGGCGGCGAGCAGTACTTC. It codes for CASSLGAFGTFRGGEQYF.